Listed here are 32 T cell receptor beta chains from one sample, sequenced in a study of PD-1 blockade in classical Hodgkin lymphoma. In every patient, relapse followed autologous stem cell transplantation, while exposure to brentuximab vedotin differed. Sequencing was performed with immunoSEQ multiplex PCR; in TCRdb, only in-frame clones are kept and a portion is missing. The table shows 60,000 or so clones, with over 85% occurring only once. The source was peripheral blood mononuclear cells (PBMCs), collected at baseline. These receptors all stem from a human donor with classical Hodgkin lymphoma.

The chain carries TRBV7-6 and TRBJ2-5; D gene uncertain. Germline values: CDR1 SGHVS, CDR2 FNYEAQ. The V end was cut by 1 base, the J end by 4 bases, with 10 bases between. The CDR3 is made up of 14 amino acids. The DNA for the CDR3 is TGTGCCAGCAGCTTAGGGATCCACGGAGAGACCCAGTACTTC. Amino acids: CASSLGIHGETQYF.

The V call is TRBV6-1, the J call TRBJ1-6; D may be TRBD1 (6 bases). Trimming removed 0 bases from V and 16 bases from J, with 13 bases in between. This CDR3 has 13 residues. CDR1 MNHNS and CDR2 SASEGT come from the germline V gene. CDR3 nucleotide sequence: TGTGCCAGCAGTGAAGCGCCCAGGGGACAACTCCACTTT. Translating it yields CASSEAPRGQLHF.

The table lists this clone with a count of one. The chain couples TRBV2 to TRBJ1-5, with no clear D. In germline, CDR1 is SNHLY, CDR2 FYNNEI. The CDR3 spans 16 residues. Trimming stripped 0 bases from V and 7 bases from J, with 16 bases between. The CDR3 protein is CASSEALSRRGQPQHF. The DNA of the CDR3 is TGTGCCAGCAGTGAAGCGCTTAGCCGTCGAGGACAGCCCCAGCATTTT.

Here the CDR3 reads CASSSQPGTGIPYEQYF. The DNA of the CDR3 is TGTGCCAGCAGTTCTCAACCCGGGACAGGGATTCCCTACGAGCAGTACTTC. This sequence joins TRBV28 and TRBJ2-7, with 9 nucleotides matching TRBD1. The CDR3 is made up of 17 amino acids. Germline V gene data show CDR1 as MDHEN and CDR2 as SYDVKM. The trim removed 4 bases at V and 2 bases at J, leaving 12 bases unmatched.

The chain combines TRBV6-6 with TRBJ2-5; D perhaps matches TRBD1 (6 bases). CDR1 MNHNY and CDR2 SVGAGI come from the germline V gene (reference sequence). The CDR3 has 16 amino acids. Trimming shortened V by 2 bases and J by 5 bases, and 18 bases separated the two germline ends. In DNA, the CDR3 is TGTGCCAGCAGTTACGACGGGACACTTCATGGGGAGACCCAGTACTTC. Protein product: CASSYDGTLHGETQYF.

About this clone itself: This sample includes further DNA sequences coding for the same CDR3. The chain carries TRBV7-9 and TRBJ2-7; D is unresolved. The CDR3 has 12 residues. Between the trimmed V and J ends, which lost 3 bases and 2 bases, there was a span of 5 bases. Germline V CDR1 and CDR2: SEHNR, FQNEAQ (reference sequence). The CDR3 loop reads CASSLGTYEQYF. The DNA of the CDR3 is TGTGCCAGCAGCTTGGGGACCTACGAGCAGTACTTC.

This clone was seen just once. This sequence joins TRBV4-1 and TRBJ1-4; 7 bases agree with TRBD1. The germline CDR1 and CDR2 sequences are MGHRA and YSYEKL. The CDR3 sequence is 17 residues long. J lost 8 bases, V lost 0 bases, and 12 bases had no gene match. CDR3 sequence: CASSQDGVQGIGEKLFF. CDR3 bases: TGCGCCAGCAGCCAAGATGGGGTACAGGGGATTGGGGAAAAACTGTTTTTT.

CDR3 bases: TGTGCCAGCAGTTTATCCCTAGCGGGAGTCCTTGAGCAGTTCTTC. Its protein product is CASSLSLAGVLEQFF. V and J are TRBV27 and TRBJ2-1; 10 bases align to TRBD2. The V gene end was trimmed by 0 bases and the J gene end by 9 bases; junction bases not matched to a gene: 5. Germline CDR1 reads MNHEY; CDR2 reads SMNVEV (reference sequence). The CDR3 runs 15 residues.

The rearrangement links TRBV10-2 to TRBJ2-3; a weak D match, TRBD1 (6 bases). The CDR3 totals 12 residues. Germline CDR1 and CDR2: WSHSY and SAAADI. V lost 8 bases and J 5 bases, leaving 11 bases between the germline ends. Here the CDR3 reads CASQRGLDTQYF. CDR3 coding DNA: TGCGCCAGCCAGAGGGGGTTAGATACGCAGTATTTT.

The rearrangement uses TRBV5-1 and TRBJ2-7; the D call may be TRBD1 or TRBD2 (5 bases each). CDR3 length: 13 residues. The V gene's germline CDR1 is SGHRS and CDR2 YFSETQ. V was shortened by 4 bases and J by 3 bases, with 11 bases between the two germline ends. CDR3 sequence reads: CASSPPGGYEQYF. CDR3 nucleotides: TGCGCCAGCAGCCCGCCTGGGGGCTACGAGCAGTACTTC. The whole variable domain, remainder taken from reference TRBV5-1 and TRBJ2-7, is KAGVTQTPRYLIKTRGQQVTLSCSPISGHRSVSWYQQTPGQGLQFLFEYFSETQRNKGNFPGRFSGRQFSNSRSEMNVSTLELGDSALYLCASSPPGGYEQYFGPGTRLTVT.

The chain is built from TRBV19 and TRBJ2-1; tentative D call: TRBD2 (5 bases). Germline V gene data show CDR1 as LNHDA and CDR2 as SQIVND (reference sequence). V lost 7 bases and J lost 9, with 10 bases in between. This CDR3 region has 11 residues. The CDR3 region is CASITGGEQFF. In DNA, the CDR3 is TGTGCCAGTATTACCGGAGGTGAGCAGTTCTTC.

DNA of the CDR3: TGCGCCAGCAGCTCAGGGGACGTCATTAGTTCACCCCTCCACTTT. It is translated as CASSSGDVISSPLHF. V gene TRBV5-1 combines with J gene TRBJ1-6; maybe TRBD1 (6 bases). Trimming pared 3 bases from V and 9 bases from J, leaving 16 bases between. Germline assignment: CDR1 SGHRS and CDR2 YFSETQ. CDR3 length: 15 amino acids. Full variable domain (missing parts from reference TRBV5-1 and TRBJ1-6): KAGVTQTPRYLIKTRGQQVTLSCSPISGHRSVSWYQQTPGQGLQFLFEYFSETQRNKGNFPGRFSGRQFSNSRSEMNVSTLELGDSALYLCASSSGDVISSPLHFGNGTRLTVT.

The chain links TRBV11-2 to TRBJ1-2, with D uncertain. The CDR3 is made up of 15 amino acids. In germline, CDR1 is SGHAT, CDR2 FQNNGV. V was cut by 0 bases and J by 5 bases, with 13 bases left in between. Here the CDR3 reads CASSLDARGSYGYTF. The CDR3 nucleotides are TGTGCCAGCAGCTTAGACGCCCGTGGAAGTTATGGCTACACCTTC.

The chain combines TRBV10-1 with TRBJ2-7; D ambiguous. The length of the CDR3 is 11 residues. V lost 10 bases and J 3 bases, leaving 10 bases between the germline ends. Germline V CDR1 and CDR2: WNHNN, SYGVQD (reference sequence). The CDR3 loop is CAIPNLYEQYF. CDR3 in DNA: TGCGCCATCCCGAACCTCTACGAGCAGTACTTC.

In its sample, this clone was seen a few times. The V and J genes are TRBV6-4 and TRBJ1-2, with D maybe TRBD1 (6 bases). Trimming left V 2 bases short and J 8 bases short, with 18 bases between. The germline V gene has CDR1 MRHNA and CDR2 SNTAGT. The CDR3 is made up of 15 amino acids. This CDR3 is CASSDGNRATGGYTF. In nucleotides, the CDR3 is TGTGCCAGCAGTGACGGGAACAGGGCTACGGGCGGCTACACCTTC.

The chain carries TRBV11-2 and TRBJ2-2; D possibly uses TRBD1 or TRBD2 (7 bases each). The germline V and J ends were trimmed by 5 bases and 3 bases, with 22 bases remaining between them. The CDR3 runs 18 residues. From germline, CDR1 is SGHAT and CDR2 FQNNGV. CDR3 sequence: CASSKTGRGAVDTGELFF. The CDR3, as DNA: TGTGCCAGCAGCAAGACAGGGAGGGGGGCTGTGGACACCGGGGAGCTGTTTTTT.

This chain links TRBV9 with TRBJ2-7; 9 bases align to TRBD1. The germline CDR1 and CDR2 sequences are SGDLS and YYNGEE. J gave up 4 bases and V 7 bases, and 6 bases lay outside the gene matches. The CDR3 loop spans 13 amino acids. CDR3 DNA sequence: TGTGCCAGCGGGACAGGGATGGGATACGAGCAGTACTTC. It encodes CASGTGMGYEQYF. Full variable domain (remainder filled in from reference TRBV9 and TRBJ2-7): DSGVTQTPKHLITATGQRVTLRCSPRSGDLSVYWYQQSLDQGLQFLIQYYNGEERAKGNILERFSAQQFPDLHSELNLSSLELGDSALYFCASGTGMGYEQYFGPGTRLTVT.

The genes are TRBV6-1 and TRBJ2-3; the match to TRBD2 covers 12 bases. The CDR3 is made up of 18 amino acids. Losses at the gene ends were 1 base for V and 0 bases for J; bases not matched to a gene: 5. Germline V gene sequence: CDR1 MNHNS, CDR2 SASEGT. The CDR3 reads CASSEVLAGGASTDTQYF. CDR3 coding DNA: TGTGCCAGCAGTGAAGTACTAGCGGGGGGCGCGAGCACAGATACGCAGTATTTT.

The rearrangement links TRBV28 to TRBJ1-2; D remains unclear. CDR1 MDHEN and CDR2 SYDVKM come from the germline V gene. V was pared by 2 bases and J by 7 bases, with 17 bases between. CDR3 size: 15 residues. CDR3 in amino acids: CASSLDRAEVGGYTF. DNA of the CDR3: TGTGCCAGCAGTTTAGACCGGGCGGAAGTAGGTGGCTACACCTTC.

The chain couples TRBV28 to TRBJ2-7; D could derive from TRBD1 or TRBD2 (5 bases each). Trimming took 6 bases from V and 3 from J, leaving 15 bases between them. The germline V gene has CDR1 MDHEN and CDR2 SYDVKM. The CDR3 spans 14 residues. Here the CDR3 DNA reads TGTGCCAGCAGAGGGACGTACGCTAACTACGAGCAGTACTTC. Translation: CASRGTYANYEQYF.

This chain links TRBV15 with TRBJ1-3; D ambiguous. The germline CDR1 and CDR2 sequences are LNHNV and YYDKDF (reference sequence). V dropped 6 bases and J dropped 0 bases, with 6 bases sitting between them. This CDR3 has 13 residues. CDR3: CATSRVSGNTIYF. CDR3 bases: TGTGCCACCAGTCGGGTCTCTGGAAACACCATATATTTT. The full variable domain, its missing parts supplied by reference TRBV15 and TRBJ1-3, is DAMVIQNPRYQVTQFGKPVTLSCSQTLNHNVMYWYQQKSSQAPKLLFHYYDKDFNNEADTPDNFQSRRPNTSFCFLDIRSPGLGDTAMYLCATSRVSGNTIYFGEGSWLTVV.

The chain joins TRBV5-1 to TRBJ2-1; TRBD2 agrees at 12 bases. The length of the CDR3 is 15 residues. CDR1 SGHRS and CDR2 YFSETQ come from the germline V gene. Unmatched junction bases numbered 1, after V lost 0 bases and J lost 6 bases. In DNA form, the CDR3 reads TGCGCCAGCAGCTTGGCTAGCGGGAGGGGCAATGAGCAGTTCTTC. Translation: CASSLASGRGNEQFF.

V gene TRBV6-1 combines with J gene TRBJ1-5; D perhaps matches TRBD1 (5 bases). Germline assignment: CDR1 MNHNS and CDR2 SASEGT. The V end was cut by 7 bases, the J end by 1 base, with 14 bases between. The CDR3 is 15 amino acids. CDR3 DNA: TGTGCCAGCATCTCCGGGACGGGGAGCAATCAGCCCCAGCATTTT. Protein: CASISGTGSNQPQHF.

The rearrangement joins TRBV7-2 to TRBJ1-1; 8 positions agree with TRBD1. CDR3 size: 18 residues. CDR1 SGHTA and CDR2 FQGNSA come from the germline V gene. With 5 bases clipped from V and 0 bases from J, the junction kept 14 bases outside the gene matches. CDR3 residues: CASSRWYPGQALNTEAFF. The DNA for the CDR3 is TGTGCCAGCAGCCGTTGGTATCCGGGACAGGCACTGAACACTGAAGCTTTCTTT.

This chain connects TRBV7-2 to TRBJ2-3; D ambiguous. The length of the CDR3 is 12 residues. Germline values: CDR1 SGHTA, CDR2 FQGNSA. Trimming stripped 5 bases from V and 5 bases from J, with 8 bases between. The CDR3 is CASSPFVDTQYF. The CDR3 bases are TGTGCCAGCAGCCCCTTTGTAGATACGCAGTATTTT.

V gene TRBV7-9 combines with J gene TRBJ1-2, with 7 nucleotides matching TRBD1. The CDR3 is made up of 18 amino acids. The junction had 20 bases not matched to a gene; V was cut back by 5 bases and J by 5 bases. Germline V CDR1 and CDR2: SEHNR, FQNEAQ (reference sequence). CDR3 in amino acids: CASSGTEPGQPLFYGYTF. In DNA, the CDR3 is TGTGCCAGCAGCGGCACAGAACCGGGACAGCCCCTGTTTTATGGCTACACCTTC.

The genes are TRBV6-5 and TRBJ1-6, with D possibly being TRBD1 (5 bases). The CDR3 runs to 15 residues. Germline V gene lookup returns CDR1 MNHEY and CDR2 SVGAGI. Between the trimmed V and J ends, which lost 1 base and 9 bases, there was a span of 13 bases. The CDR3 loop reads CASSYFPTAGSPLHF. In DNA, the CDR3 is TGTGCCAGCAGTTACTTTCCGACAGCGGGTTCACCCCTCCACTTT.

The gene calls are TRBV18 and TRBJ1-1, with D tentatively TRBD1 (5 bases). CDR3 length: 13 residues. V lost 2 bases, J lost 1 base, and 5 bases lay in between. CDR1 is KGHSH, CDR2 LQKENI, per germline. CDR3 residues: CASSPGQNTEAFF. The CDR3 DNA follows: TGTGCCAGCTCACCAGGACAGAACACTGAAGCTTTCTTT.

In nucleotides, the CDR3 is TGTGCCAGTAGTCCCAGGACAGGGAACTACGAGCAGTACTTC. Protein product: CASSPRTGNYEQYF. The chain couples TRBV19 to TRBJ2-7; 8 positions match TRBD1. The length of the CDR3 is 14 residues. Per germline, CDR1 LNHDA and CDR2 SQIVND (reference sequence). V lost 5 bases and J lost 3; bases outside the gene matches: 6.

Written as DNA, the CDR3 is TGTGCCAGCAGTGACGGGGTGACTAGCGGGGGGGCTTTCGCCTACGAGCAGTACTTC. Its translation is CASSDGVTSGGAFAYEQYF. V usage is TRBV2 and J usage is TRBJ2-7; 14 nucleotides align to TRBD2. This CDR3 has 19 amino acids. V lost 3 bases, J lost 2 bases, and 12 bases stayed unmatched. Germline CDR1 SNHLY, CDR2 FYNNEI.

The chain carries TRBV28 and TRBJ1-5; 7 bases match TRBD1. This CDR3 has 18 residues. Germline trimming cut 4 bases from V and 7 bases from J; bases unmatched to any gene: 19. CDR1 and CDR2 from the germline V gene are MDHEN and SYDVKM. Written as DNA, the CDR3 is TGTGCCAGCAGTTCCCCAGGGGGGGGACAAAGGGATCGGCAGCCCCAGCATTTT. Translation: CASSSPGGGQRDRQPQHF. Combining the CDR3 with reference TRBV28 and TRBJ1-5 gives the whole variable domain DVKVTQSSRYLVKRTGEKVFLECVQDMDHENMFWYRQDPGLGLRLIYFSYDVKMKEKGDIPEGYSVSREKKERFSLILESASTNQTSMYLCASSSPGGGQRDRQPQHFGDGTRLSIL.

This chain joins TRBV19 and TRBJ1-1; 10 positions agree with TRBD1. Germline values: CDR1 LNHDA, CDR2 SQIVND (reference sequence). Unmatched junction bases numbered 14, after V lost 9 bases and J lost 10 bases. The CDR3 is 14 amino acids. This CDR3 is CASEYVGTGVGAFF. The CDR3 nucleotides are TGTGCCAGCGAGTATGTAGGGACAGGGGTAGGAGCTTTCTTT.